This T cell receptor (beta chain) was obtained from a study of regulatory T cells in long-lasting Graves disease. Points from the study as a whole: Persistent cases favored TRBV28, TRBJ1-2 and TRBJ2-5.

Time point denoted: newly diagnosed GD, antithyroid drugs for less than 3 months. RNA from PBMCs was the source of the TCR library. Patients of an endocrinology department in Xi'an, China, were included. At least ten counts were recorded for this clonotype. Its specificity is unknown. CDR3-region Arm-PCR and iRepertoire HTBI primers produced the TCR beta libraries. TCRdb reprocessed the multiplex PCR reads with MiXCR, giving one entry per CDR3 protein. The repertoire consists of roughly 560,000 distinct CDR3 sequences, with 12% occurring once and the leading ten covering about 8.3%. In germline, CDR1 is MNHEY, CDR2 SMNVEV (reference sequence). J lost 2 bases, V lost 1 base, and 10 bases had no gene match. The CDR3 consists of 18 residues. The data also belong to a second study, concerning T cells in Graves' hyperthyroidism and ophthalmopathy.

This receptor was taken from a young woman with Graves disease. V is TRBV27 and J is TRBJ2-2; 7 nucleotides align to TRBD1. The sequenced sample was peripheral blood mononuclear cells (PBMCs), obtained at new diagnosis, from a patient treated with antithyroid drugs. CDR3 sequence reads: CASSLLGDRATNTGELFF. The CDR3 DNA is TGTGCCAGCAGTTTATTGGGCGACAGGGCGACCAACACCGGGGAGCTGTTTTTT.